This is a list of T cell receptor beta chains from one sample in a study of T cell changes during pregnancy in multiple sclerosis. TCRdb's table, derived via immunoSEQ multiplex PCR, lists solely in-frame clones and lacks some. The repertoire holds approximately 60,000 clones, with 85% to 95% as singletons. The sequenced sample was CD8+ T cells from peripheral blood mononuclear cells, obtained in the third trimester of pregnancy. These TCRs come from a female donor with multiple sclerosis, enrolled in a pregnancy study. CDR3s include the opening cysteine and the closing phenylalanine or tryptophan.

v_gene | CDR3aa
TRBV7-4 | CASSLRGETQYF
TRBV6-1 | CASSRGFSGADTQYF
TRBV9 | CASSGRGASTEAFF
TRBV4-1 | CASSQGQGADTEAFF
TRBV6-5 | CASSYFTSGSYEQYF
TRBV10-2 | CASGGEGATQPQHF
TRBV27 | CASSPLRQTHYEQYF
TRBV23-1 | CASSPSEKVDRGLKNTEAFF
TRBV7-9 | CASSSVAGGLGGELFF
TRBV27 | CASSLLAGLSDYNEQFF
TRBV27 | CASSLSGTNEQFF
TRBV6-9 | CASSPARLRGPNQPQHF